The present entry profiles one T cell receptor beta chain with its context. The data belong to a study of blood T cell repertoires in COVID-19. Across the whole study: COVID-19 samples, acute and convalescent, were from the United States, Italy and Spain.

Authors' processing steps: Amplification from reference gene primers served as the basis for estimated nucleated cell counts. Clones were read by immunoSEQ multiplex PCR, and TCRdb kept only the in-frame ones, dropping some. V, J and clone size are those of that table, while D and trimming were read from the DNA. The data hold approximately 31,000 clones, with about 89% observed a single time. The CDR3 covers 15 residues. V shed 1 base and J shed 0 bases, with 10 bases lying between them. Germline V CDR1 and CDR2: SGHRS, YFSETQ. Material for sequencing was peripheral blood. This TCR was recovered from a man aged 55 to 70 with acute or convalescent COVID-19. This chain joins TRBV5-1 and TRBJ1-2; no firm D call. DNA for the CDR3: TGCGCCAGCAGCTTGTGGCCGGGAGCTAACTATGGCTACACCTTC. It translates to CASSLWPGANYGYTF.